This T cell receptor (beta chain) was sequenced during a study of cytomegalovirus exposure and HLA in healthy donors. Overall study context: Among 150 million to 200 million T cells, an earlier analysis found around 100 million unique TCR beta sequences.

General study findings and limits: For most TCR beta V segments, an earlier analysis put the productive rate at about 87% or about 30% of the time.

13 Jbeta primers and 60 Vbeta primers were used for the PCR. TCRdb keeps only in-frame clones here, not all; method: immunoSEQ multiplex PCR. The sample gives some 150,000 clones, approximately 68% of which show up once; 4% to 5.5% is in the top ten. To note about this clone: As yet, its antigen is unknown.

The V gene lost 2 bases and the J gene lost 0 bases, with 9 bases spanning the gap. The germline V gene encodes CDR1 KGHSH and CDR2 LQKENI. The CDR3 length is 15 residues. V and J are TRBV18 and TRBJ2-3, with a weak D call TRBD1 (6 bases). The receptor was isolated from a man between 60 and 75 years old in good health and CMV-seronegative. Sequenced sample: PBMCs. The CDR3 here is CASSPRTVSTDTQYF. DNA for the CDR3: TGTGCCAGCTCACCAAGGACAGTTAGCACAGATACGCAGTATTTT.